This T cell receptor beta chain was identified during a study of cytomegalovirus exposure and HLA in healthy donors. The overall study: The approximately 130 validation repertoires and the approximately 630 first-cohort repertoires shared a platform, a later analysis reported. Study-wide findings and caveats: In vitro confirmation showed three CMV-associated chains to be CMV antigen specific. Listed as cytomegalovirus-associated were approximately 160 TCR beta chains.

Donors were drawn from the approximately 120-subject validation cohort, separate from the roughly 670-subject first cohort. The CDR3 has 19 residues. The J segment lost 1 base and the V segment lost 2 bases, leaving 9 bases of the junction unmatched. The germline V gene encodes CDR1 LGHNA and CDR2 YNFKEQ. Some clones are missing from TCRdb's copy, which holds only in-frame ones; the method was immunoSEQ multiplex PCR. The top ten hold about 7% of the sample, which has about 190,000 clones, 84% seen once. Turning to this clone: The antigen is unknown.

The sequence was obtained from a man younger than 30 in good health and CMV-seropositive. Material for sequencing was PBMCs. The V gene is TRBV4-2, the J gene TRBJ2-2; TRBD2 matches 11 bases. CDR3: CASSQSLLAGDWNTGELFF. In DNA, the CDR3 is TGTGCCAGCAGCCAATCGTTACTAGCGGGAGATTGGAACACCGGGGAGCTGTTTTTT.